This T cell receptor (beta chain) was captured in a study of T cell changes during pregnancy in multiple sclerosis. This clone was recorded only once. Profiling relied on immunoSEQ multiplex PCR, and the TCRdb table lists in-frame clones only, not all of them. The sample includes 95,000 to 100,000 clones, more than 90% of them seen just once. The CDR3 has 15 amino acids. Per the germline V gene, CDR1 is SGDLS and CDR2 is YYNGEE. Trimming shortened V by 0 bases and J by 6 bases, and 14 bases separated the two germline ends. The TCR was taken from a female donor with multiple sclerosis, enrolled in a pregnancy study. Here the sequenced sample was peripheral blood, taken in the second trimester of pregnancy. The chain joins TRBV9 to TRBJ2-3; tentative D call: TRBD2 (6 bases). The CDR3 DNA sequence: TGTGCCAGCAGCGTAGGGGGCGGGGCTCTTGATACGCAGTATTTT. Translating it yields CASSVGGGALDTQYF.